Sequencing of this T cell receptor beta chain was carried out in a study of OX40 agonist ivuxolimab in advanced cancers. Study in general: An agonistic anti-OX40 (CD134) antibody, ivuxolimab, was used to treat the patients. Prior therapy, whether anti-PD-1, anti-PD-L1 or anti-CTLA-4, was allowed, and approximately 37% had some. Study-level findings and limits: At 0.1 to 3.0 mg/kg, clonal expansion of CD4+ and CD8+ blood T cells had occurred by week 6.

Patients were ruled out by autoimmune disease history or systemic immunosuppression. Profiled with immunoSEQ multiplex PCR; TCRdb holds only in-frame clones, not every one. The sample has tens of thousands of clones, approximately 89% seen once. The sample holds one count of this clone. Its antigen remains unidentified. CDR3 length: 15 residues. CDR1 and CDR2 (germline): SGHDN, FVKESK. The J segment lost 7 bases and the V segment lost 1 base, leaving 2 bases of the junction unmatched. The TCR was taken from an adult with an advanced solid tumor such as melanoma, head and neck, liver or kidney cancer. Sequencing was performed on CD4+ or CD8+ T cells sorted from blood, taken in a trial of the OX40 agonist ivuxolimab. V gene TRBV14 combines with J gene TRBJ2-1; 12 positions match TRBD2. As DNA, the CDR3 is TGTGCCAGCAGCCAAGGACTAGCGGGGGTTAATGAGCAGTTCTTC. Its translation is CASSQGLAGVNEQFF.